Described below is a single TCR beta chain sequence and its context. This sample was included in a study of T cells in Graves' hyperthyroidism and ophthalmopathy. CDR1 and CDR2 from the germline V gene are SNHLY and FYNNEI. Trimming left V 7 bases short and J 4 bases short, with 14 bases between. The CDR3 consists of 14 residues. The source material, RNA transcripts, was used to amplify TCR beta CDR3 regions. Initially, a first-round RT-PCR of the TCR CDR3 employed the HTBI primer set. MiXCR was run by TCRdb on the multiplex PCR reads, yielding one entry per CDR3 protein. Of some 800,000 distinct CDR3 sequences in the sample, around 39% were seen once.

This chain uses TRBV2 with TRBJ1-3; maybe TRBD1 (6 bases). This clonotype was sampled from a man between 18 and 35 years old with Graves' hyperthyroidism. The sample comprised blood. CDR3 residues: CASNVAGAGNTIYF. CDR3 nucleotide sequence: TGTGCCAGCAACGTTGCAGGGGCCGGAAACACCATATATTTT.